A selection of T cell receptor beta chains follows, all from one sample in a study of blood T cell repertoires in COVID-19. This table comes from immunoSEQ multiplex PCR, and its TCRdb copy is limited to in-frame clones, with some not included. This table has 140,000 to 150,000 clones, around 90% appearing once. The source material was peripheral blood. The receptors come from a woman between 45 and 65 years old with acute or convalescent COVID-19. Both conserved end residues are part of each CDR3. The D gene is left open where the match is weak. Part of the rows lack a size; the others show once, few, many or a class for expanded clones.

NA | TRBJ1-1 | TRBV6-5 | NA | CASSYSSRVNTEAFF | TGTGCCAGCAGTTACTCGTCGAGGGTGAACACTGAAGCTTTCTTT
NA | TRBJ2-1 | TRBV10-1 | NA | CASSELRYNEQFF | TGCGCCAGCAGTGAGTTGCGGTACAATGAGCAGTTCTTC
NA | TRBJ1-5 | TRBV3-1/TRBV3-2 | NA | CASSQGAGISNQPQHF | TGTGCCAGCAGCCAAGGGGCAGGGATTAGCAATCAGCCCCAGCATTTT
NA | TRBJ1-6 | TRBV6-4 | once | CASSRAGTPLHF | TGTGCCAGCTCCAGGGCGGGGACACCCCTCCACTTT
NA | TRBJ1-6 | TRBV9 | NA | CASSGQYNSPLHF | TGTGCCAGCAGCGGACAGTATAATTCACCCCTCCACTTT
TRBD2 | TRBJ2-2 | TRBV7-8 | NA | CASSRAVTSGITGELFF | TGTGCCAGCAGCCGAGCCGTGACTAGCGGCATCACCGGGGAGCTGTTTTTT
NA | TRBJ2-7 | TRBV28 | NA | CASSPGGVSYEQYF | TGTGCCAGCAGTCCCGGGGGTGTGTCCTACGAGCAGTACTTC
TRBD1 | TRBJ1-6 | TRBV27 | NA | CASGLDRINSPLHF | TGTGCCAGCGGACTGGACAGGATTAATTCACCCCTCCACTTT
TRBD2 | TRBJ2-3 | TRBV6-5 | NA | CASIRDGGAMRKYF | TGTGCCAGCATCCGAGACGGGGGGGCCATGCGAAAGTATTTT
NA | TRBJ2-6 | TRBV13 | NA | CASATGISGANVLTF | TGTGCCAGCGCCACAGGCATCTCTGGGGCCAACGTCCTGACTTTC
NA | TRBJ1-1 | TRBV29-1 | once | CSVETGGARTEAFF | TGCAGCGTTGAAACGGGGGGGGCTAGGACTGAAGCTTTCTTT
NA | TRBJ1-1 | TRBV18 | NA | CASSPSSVAVTEAFF | TGTGCCAGCTCACCCTCGTCTGTGGCGGTCACTGAAGCTTTCTTT
TRBD1 | TRBJ2-1 | TRBV6-5 | NA | CASSLEGASSYNEQFF | TGTGCCAGCAGTTTAGAGGGGGCCAGCTCCTACAATGAGCAGTTCTTC
TRBD1 | TRBJ1-5 | TRBV7-6 | NA | CASSPDRNQPQHF | TGTGCCAGCAGCCCGGACAGGAATCAGCCCCAGCATTTT
NA | TRBJ1-1 | TRBV5-6 | NA | CASSLVAGPNTEAFF | TGTGCCAGCAGCTTGGTAGCAGGGCCGAACACTGAAGCTTTCTTT
NA | TRBJ1-1 | TRBV18 | NA | CASSPPLSRKGGVSNTEAFF | TGTGCCAGCTCACCGCCCCTATCGAGAAAAGGAGGGGTTAGCAACACTGAAGCTTTCTTT
NA | TRBJ2-1 | TRBV19 | NA | CASSMVGTYNEQFF | TGTGCCAGTAGTATGGTGGGCACCTACAATGAGCAGTTCTTC
NA | TRBJ2-2 | TRBV7-3 | NA | CASSLIGAGWRELFF | TGTGCCAGCAGCTTAATAGGGGCAGGGTGGAGGGAGCTGTTTTTT
NA | TRBJ1-3 | TRBV30 | NA | CAWSFYSGNTIYF | TGTGCCTGGAGTTTCTACTCTGGAAACACCATATATTTT